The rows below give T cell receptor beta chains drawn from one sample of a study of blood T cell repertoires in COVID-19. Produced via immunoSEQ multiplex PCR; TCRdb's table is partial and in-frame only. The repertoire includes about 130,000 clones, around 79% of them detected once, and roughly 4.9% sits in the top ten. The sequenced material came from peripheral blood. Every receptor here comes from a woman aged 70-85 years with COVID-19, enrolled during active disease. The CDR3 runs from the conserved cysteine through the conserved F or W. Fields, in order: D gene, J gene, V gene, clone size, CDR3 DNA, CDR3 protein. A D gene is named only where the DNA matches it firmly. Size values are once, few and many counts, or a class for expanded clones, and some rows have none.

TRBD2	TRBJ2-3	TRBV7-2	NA	TGTGCCAGCAGCCTCCGACTAGCGGGGTTCTCAGATACGCAGTATTTT	CASSLRLAGFSDTQYF
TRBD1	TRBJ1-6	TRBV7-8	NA	TGTGCCAGCAGCTTAAGGAGGACAGGGGAGAATTCACCCCTCCACTTT	CASSLRRTGENSPLHF
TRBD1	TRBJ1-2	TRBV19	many	TGTGCCAGTATAGGGGGCGTAAGTGGCTACACCTTC	CASIGGVSGYTF
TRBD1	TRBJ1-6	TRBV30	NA	TGTGCCTGGAGGGGACAGGGGGCGGGATCACCCCTCCACTTT	CAWRGQGAGSPLHF
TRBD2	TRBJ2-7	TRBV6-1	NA	TGTGCCAGCAGTTCGGGGGGGTTGGAGCAGTACTTC	CASSSGGLEQYF
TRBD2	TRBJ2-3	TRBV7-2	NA	TGTGCCAGCAGTCGGGACCCGGGGGGTACGCAGTATTTT	CASSRDPGGTQYF
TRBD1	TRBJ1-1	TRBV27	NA	TGTGCCAGCAAGGGACAGGGAAGGATAACTGAAGCTTTCTTT	CASKGQGRITEAFF
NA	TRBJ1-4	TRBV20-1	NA	TGCAGTGCTAGTGAGGACAGCTCTAATGAAAAACTGTTTTTT	CSASEDSSNEKLFF
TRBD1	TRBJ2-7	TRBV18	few	TGTGCCAGCTCACCACCGAAGAATGCAGACAGGGTAGACCACTACGAGCAGTACTTC	CASSPPKNADRVDHYEQYF
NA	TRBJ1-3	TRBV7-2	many	TGTGCCAGCAGCCCAGCTGGGACTACGACTGGAAACACCATATATTTT	CASSPAGTTTGNTIYF
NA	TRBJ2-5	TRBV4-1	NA	TGCGCCAGCAGCCAAGGGGAGGGGGTACGGGAGACCCAGTACTTC	CASSQGEGVRETQYF